The 16 T cell receptor beta chains presented below share a single source sample, sequenced in a study of T cell responses to AZD1222 COVID-19 vaccine. Assay: immunoSEQ multiplex PCR; the TCRdb copy retains only in-frame clones and omits some. The sample records 150,000 to 200,000 clones, roughly 92% being singletons. The sequencing here drew on peripheral blood, taken on day 0 of AZD1222 vaccination. The source of these receptors is an adult in good health.

The CDR3 DNA is TGTGCCAGCAGCCAAGTGCGGGCGACAGATACGCAGTATTTT. Amino acid sequence: CASSQVRATDTQYF. The gene calls are TRBV4-2 and TRBJ2-3; TRBD2 might be the D (5 bases). The CDR3 extends over 14 amino acids. The V end lost 1 base, the J end lost 3 bases, and 8 bases lay between the germline ends. Germline CDR1 is LGHNA and CDR2 is YNFKEQ.

This chain joins TRBV27 and TRBJ1-3; 7 bases are shared with TRBD1. Germline V gene sequence: CDR1 MNHEY, CDR2 SMNVEV (reference sequence). Trimming at V came to 6 bases and at J to 2 bases, leaving 7 bases not matched to a gene. This CDR3 region has 15 residues. In DNA, the CDR3 is TGTGCCAGCAGGAAAACAGGGGTGACTGGAAACACCATATATTTT. This translates into CASRKTGVTGNTIYF.

The chain has TRBV7-9 and TRBJ1-5; 8 nucleotides match TRBD1. The trim removed 4 bases at V and 11 bases at J, leaving 13 bases unmatched. CDR1 and CDR2 from the germline V gene are SEHNR and FQNEAQ (reference sequence). The CDR3 totals 15 residues. The CDR3 spells CASSSNQGQGAAQHF. The CDR3 bases are TGTGCCAGCAGCTCAAACCAGGGGCAGGGGGCGGCCCAGCATTTT.

Here the CDR3 reads CASSSRTLSYEQYF. The CDR3 coding sequence is TGTGCCAGCAGCTCCCGGACCCTTTCCTACGAGCAGTACTTC. This chain uses TRBV11-2 with TRBJ2-7, with D unclear. Trimming left V 4 bases short and J 1 base short, with 11 bases between. The CDR3 loop spans 14 amino acids. Germline loops: CDR1 SGHAT, CDR2 FQNNGV.

The chain recombines TRBV11-2 with TRBJ1-5; no firm D call. Deletions cut 5 bases from V and 3 bases from J, with 14 bases between. CDR3 length equals 15 residues. Per germline, CDR1 SGHAT and CDR2 FQNNGV. The CDR3 spells CASSLGLGHNQPQHF. The CDR3 region has the DNA TGTGCCAGCAGCCTAGGGCTGGGTCACAATCAGCCCCAGCATTTT.

V usage is TRBV27 and J usage is TRBJ2-3; 8 nucleotides align to TRBD1. The CDR3 totals 14 residues. V trimming: 9 bases; J trimming: 5 bases; junction bases outside the gene matches: 10. Germline CDR1 reads MNHEY; CDR2 reads SMNVEV (reference sequence). The CDR3: CASMSGTGRDTQYF. In DNA form, the CDR3 reads TGTGCCAGTATGTCGGGGACAGGCCGAGATACGCAGTATTTT.

V usage is TRBV6-4 and J usage is TRBJ1-6; 7 bases map to TRBD1. V lost 8 bases, J lost 6 bases, and 4 bases stayed unmatched. The CDR3 loop spans 13 amino acids. Per the germline V gene, CDR1 is MRHNA and CDR2 is SNTAGT. CDR3 sequence reads: CASARDSNSPLHF. CDR3 nucleotide sequence: TGTGCCAGCGCGAGGGACAGTAATTCACCCCTCCACTTT.

The sample holds one count of this clone. The chain has TRBV19 and TRBJ1-5, with no clear D. V was cut by 4 bases and J by 5 bases, with 15 bases left in between. The CDR3 spans 15 residues. The germline V gene has CDR1 LNHDA and CDR2 SQIVND (reference sequence). In DNA form, the CDR3 reads TGTGCCAGTAGTACCCGGGCAGGCCCTGATCAGCCCCAGCATTTT. This sequence encodes CASSTRAGPDQPQHF.

J is TRBJ2-2 and V is TRBV9, with D possibly TRBD2 on 5 matching bases. The CDR3 consists of 14 residues. Trimming took off 0 bases at V and 3 bases at J, with 6 bases between the two ends. CDR1 SGDLS and CDR2 YYNGEE come from the germline V gene. The CDR3 DNA follows: TGTGCCAGCAGCGTAGGGGGAGACACCGGGGAGCTGTTTTTT. This translates into CASSVGGDTGELFF.

DNA of the CDR3: TGTGCCTGGAAAACTGACAGGGCGAACTACGAGCAGTACTTC. This sequence encodes CAWKTDRANYEQYF. The J gene is TRBJ2-7, the V gene TRBV30, with 7 bases aligning to TRBD1. Germline CDR1 GTSNPN, CDR2 SVGIG (reference sequence). CDR3 length: 14 amino acids. The junction had 9 bases not matched to a gene; V was cut back by 4 bases and J by 3 bases.

The gene calls are TRBV28 and TRBJ1-1; D is ambiguous. This CDR3 has 14 residues. Germline V gene data show CDR1 as MDHEN and CDR2 as SYDVKM. Trimming shortened V by 5 bases and J by 10 bases, and 20 bases separated the two germline ends. CDR3 residues: CASSLDVRRVGAFF. The CDR3 region has the DNA TGTGCCAGCAGTCTGGACGTCCGGCGGGTGGGAGCTTTCTTT.

The chain is built from TRBV27 and TRBJ2-1, with 7 bases that match TRBD2. J lost 5 bases, V lost 3 bases, and 10 bases had no gene match. The CDR3 covers 16 residues. CDR1 and CDR2 (germline): MNHEY, SMNVEV (reference sequence). In nucleotides, the CDR3 is TGTGCCAGCAGTTTCTTCTCAGCGGGGTGGGACAATGAGCAGTTCTTC. Its translation is CASSFFSAGWDNEQFF.

The chain employs TRBV30 and TRBJ2-7, with D perhaps TRBD2 (7 bases). The V end lost 2 bases, the J end lost 5 bases, and 13 bases lay between the germline ends. The germline V gene encodes CDR1 GTSNPN and CDR2 SVGIG (reference sequence). The CDR3 extends over 13 amino acids. CDR3 in amino acids: CAWSSWEGDEQYF. The CDR3, as DNA: TGTGCCTGGAGTTCATGGGAGGGGGACGAGCAGTACTTC.

This clone has a single count. The chain is built from TRBV27 and TRBJ1-2; D unclear. Germline V lookup: CDR1 MNHEY, CDR2 SMNVEV (reference sequence). The ends were cut back, 1 base at V and 4 bases at J, with 13 bases in the middle. The CDR3 length is 15 residues. CDR3 sequence: CASSLYPDKSYGYTF. The CDR3 DNA is TGTGCCAGCAGTTTATACCCCGACAAGTCCTATGGCTACACCTTC.

The table lists this clone with a count of one. V and J are TRBV19 and TRBJ2-1, with 7 bases that match TRBD1. The CDR3 is 15 amino acids. Trimming cost V 5 bases and J 3 bases; bases outside gene matches: 7. The germline gives CDR1 LNHDA, CDR2 SQIVND (reference sequence). CDR3 nucleotides: TGTGCCAGTAGTTCCGGGACAGTTGACTACAATGAGCAGTTCTTC. It codes for CASSSGTVDYNEQFF.

The J gene is TRBJ1-5, the V gene TRBV5-6; unclear D gene. This CDR3 region has 15 residues. The germline V gene encodes CDR1 SGHDT and CDR2 YYEEEE. V was trimmed by 0 bases and J by 8 bases, leaving 15 bases between them. The CDR3 region is CASSLGGEGSKPQHF. CDR3 nucleotide sequence: TGTGCCAGCAGCTTGGGTGGGGAGGGAAGCAAGCCCCAGCATTTT.